This is a list of T cell receptor beta chains from one sample in a study of CD8 T cells in Susac syndrome. TCRdb re-derived calls from the immunoSEQ multiplex PCR reads in MiXCR, one entry per CDR3 protein. Here the sample spans roughly 130,000 distinct CDR3 sequences, around 94% being singletons. The sequencing sample was made of CD8+ T cells from PBMCs. These receptors were obtained from a human donor with Susac syndrome. Each CDR3 is given with its conserved first and last residue. D genes are given only for firm matches. Clone sizes are given selectively: once, few, many, or a class where the clone is expanded.

. | TRBJ1-1 | TRBV19 | . | TGTGCCAGTAGTATAGTGTCGCAGGACACTGAAGCTTTCTTT | CASSIVSQDTEAFF
TRBD1 | TRBJ2-2 | TRBV3-1 | . | TGTGCCAGCAGCCAAGCCCGACAGGGGGCGAGCGGGGAGCTGTTTTTT | CASSQARQGASGELFF
TRBD2 | TRBJ2-1 | TRBV29-1 | . | TGCAGCGCCACCGGGGGGATCAATGAGCAGTTCTTC | CSATGGINEQFF
. | TRBJ2-3 | TRBV20-1 | . | TGCAGTGCTAGAGATCAGGGGAAGGGAACAGATACGCAGTATTTT | CSARDQGKGTDTQYF
TRBD1 | TRBJ2-2 | TRBV24-1 | . | TGTGCCACCAGTGACGCCGGACAGGGAGAGGAGCTGTTTTTT | CATSDAGQGEELFF
TRBD1 | TRBJ1-4 | TRBV6-5 | once | TGTGCCAGCAGCGGACAGGCCCAGGGAAAACTGTTTTTT | CASSGQAQGKLFF
TRBD1 | TRBJ2-5 | TRBV15 | . | TGTGCCACCACTTCGGACAGGGGGTACCAAGAGACCCAGTACTTC | CATTSDRGYQETQYF
. | TRBJ1-1 | TRBV11-2 | . | TGTGCCAGCAGCCAGGGACGGGTAACTTTCTTT | CASSQGRVTFF
TRBD1 | TRBJ2-3 | TRBV29-1 | . | TGCAGCGTTTGGGGGACAGGGCAATCAGATACGCAGTATTTT | CSVWGTGQSDTQYF
TRBD2 | TRBJ2-1 | TRBV5-4 | . | TGTGCCAGCAGCTTGTATGAGTTTGGGGGGGGCTACAATGAGCAGTTCTTC | CASSLYEFGGGYNEQFF
. | TRBJ2-1 | TRBV9 | . | TGTGCCAGCAGCGTAGGGGATTACAATGAGCAGTTCTTC | CASSVGDYNEQFF